A single T cell receptor (beta chain) is shown here with its context. The antigen is not known. PCR amplification relied on 60 Vbeta primers (plus 13 Jbeta primers). The repertoire was sequenced with immunoSEQ multiplex PCR; TCRdb's copy has only in-frame clones and lacks some. The table has more than 75,000 clones, about 85% seen once; the top ten hold roughly 14%. These data belong to a study of cytomegalovirus exposure and HLA in healthy donors. Study context: Clustering assigned 81% of the approximately 400 genotyped donors to the Caucasian-associated ancestry cluster.

The CDR3 length is 14 residues. Germline V CDR1 and CDR2: MNHEY, SMNVEV (reference sequence). V trimming: 3 bases; J trimming: 4 bases; junction bases outside the gene matches: 5. Study-level points and caveats: TRBV6-2, TRBV6-3 and some other V segments were excluded as indistinguishable.

What was sequenced was PBMCs. The clonotype was recovered from a woman aged 40 to 49 in good health and CMV-seropositive. The rearrangement joins TRBV27 to TRBJ1-1; TRBD1 agrees at 7 bases. CDR3 coding DNA: TGTGCCAGCAGTTTGACAGGGTCTGGCACTGAAGCTTTCTTT. Amino acids: CASSLTGSGTEAFF.